The source of this T cell receptor (beta chain) is a study of vaccination and CD4 T cells after COVID-19. Concerning this clonotype: Antigen: not known.

Cultured CD4+ T cell DNA was sequenced using the Oncomine TCR Beta short-read assay. Each CDR3 protein is one row after TCRdb ran MiXCR on the PCR reads. The table lists under 20,000 distinct CDR3 sequences, around 46% of them singletons. Specified treatment: roughly 10-day PBMC culture with coronavirus spike peptide pools or control peptides (ViraFEST assay). V was clipped by 6 bases and J by 5 bases, with 15 bases between them. The germline V gene encodes CDR1 SGHNT and CDR2 YENEEA. The CDR3 has 14 residues. This specimen was CD4+ T cells from blood, cultured in vitro, taken after SARS-CoV-2 vaccination. This clonotype was obtained from a human donor who had recovered from COVID-19. The chain is built from TRBV11-3 and TRBJ2-3; weak D call: TRBD2 (5 bases). CDR3 residues: CASRQRNEGDTQYF. The CDR3 region has the DNA TGTGCCAGCAGGCAGCGCAATGAGGGAGATACGCAGTATTTT.